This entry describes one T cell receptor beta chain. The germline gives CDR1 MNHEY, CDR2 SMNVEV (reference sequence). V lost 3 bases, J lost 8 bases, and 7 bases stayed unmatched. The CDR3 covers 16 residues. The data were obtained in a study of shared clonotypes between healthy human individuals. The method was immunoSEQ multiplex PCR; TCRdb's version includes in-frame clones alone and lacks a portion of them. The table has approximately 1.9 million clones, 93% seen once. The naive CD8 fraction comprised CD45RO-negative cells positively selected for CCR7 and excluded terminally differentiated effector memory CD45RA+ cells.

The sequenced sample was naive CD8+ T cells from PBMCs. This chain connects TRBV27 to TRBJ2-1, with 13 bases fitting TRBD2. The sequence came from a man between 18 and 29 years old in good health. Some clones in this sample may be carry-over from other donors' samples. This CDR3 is CASSLMLTSGRDEQFF. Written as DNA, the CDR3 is TGTGCCAGCAGTTTGATGCTTACTAGCGGGAGGGATGAGCAGTTCTTC.